The 9 T cell receptor beta chains given below trace back to one sample, sequenced in a study of human T cells and chemical hapten exposure. TCRdb reprocessed the RACE reads via MiXCR and lists one record per CDR3 protein. The sample includes about 34,000 distinct CDR3 sequences, around a tenth of them seen just once. As for time point: pre-sensitization, week 0. This sample's treatment: therapeutic diphenylcyclopropenone sensitization with weekly scalp DPC. Whole blood, unfractionated, served as the material for total RNA extraction. The sample was whole blood, taken in connection with sensitization to the hapten diphenylcyclopropenone (DPC). These receptors were collected from a man aged 45-65 years with alopecia areata. Some clones in this sample may be carry-over from other donors' samples.

This clonotype was found many times. The rearrangement joins TRBV29-1 to TRBJ2-1; the D gene is possibly TRBD2 (5 bases). The V gene's germline CDR1 is SQVTM and CDR2 ANQGSEA. V was pared by 1 base and J by 0 bases, with 7 bases between. The CDR3 extends over 14 amino acids. CDR3 nucleotides: TGCAGCGTTGAAGGAGGGAGCTCCTACAATGAGCAGTTCTTC. Protein product: CSVEGGSSYNEQFF.

Points on this clonotype: At one of its ends the junction is not consistent with the germline gene, which may arise from a read error. The chain carries TRBV7-2 and TRBJ2-5, with D uncertain. Germline CDR1 and CDR2: SGHTA and FQGNSA. CDR3 size: 16 residues. DNA of the CDR3: TGTGCCAGCAGCTTAGCGATTGTATCCTCCCAACAGACCCAGTACTTC. Encoded protein: CASSLAIVSSQQTQYF.

This clonotype was found a few times. The CDR3 here is CSALPQGTEAFF. The DNA of the CDR3 is TGCAGCGCCCTTCCTCAGGGAACTGAAGCTTTCTTT. V usage is TRBV29-1 and J usage is TRBJ1-1, with a tentative D call TRBD1 (5 bases). The CDR3 sequence is 12 residues long. Germline V gene sequence: CDR1 SQVTM, CDR2 ANQGSEA. The V end was cut by 7 bases, the J end by 5 bases, with 14 bases between.

The V call is TRBV28, the J call TRBJ1-5, with D maybe TRBD1 (5 bases). The V and J ends lost 3 bases and 6 bases respectively, with 15 bases between them. Looked up from germline, CDR1 is MDHEN and CDR2 is SYDVKM. This CDR3 region has 15 residues. For the CDR3, the DNA is TGTGCCAGCAGTTTTGCGGACCGGAGGGGTCAGCCCCAGCATTTT. This codes for CASSFADRRGQPQHF.

This clonotype was recorded many times. This chain uses TRBV29-1 with TRBJ2-1, with a tentative D call TRBD1 (5 bases). Trimming took off 4 bases at V and 4 bases at J, with 14 bases between the two ends. The germline CDR1 and CDR2 sequences are SQVTM and ANQGSEA. The CDR3 is made up of 14 amino acids. CDR3 region: CSVAGRERYNEQFF. CDR3 coding DNA: TGCAGCGTTGCAGGCAGGGAAAGGTACAATGAGCAGTTCTTC.

Many counts were recorded for this clonotype. V usage is TRBV6-2 or TRBV6-3 and J usage is TRBJ2-1; 12 bases are a match to TRBD2. The germline gives CDR1 MNHEY, CDR2 SVGEGT. J lost 6 bases, V lost 0 bases, and 12 bases had no gene match. CDR3 length: 19 amino acids. The DNA for the CDR3 is TGTGCCAGCAGTTACTCGATATTGCAAAGACTAGCGGGAGCCAATGAGCAGTTCTTC. It encodes CASSYSILQRLAGANEQFF.

This chain uses TRBV6-6 with TRBJ2-6, with 10 bases fitting TRBD1. V lost 4 bases to trimming and J lost 0 bases; unmatched junction nucleotides: 9. The CDR3 totals 19 residues. CDR1 MNHNY and CDR2 SVGAGI come from the germline V gene (reference sequence). Written as DNA, the CDR3 is TGTGCCAGCAGTTCCCGGACAGGGGGGAAGAGCTCTGGGGCCAACGTCCTGACTTTC. It yields the protein CASSSRTGGKSSGANVLTF.

The V gene is TRBV29-1, the J gene TRBJ2-7, with D possibly TRBD1 on 6 matching bases. V gave up 5 bases and J gave up 5 bases, with 13 bases separating them. This CDR3 is built from 12 residues. CDR1 SQVTM and CDR2 ANQGSEA come from the germline V gene. This chain's CDR3 is CSVIRGYNEQYF. CDR3 in DNA: TGCAGCGTTATCAGGGGTTACAACGAGCAGTACTTC.

At least ten counts were recorded for this clonotype. The chain is built from TRBV12-3 or TRBV12-4 and TRBJ2-7; 8 nucleotides align to TRBD2. With 10 bases clipped from V and 1 base from J, the junction kept 3 bases outside the gene matches. This CDR3 is built from 12 residues. The CDR3: CATRGGSYEQYF. In DNA, the CDR3 is TGTGCCACACGCGGGGGGTCCTACGAGCAGTACTTC.